Each of the 20 T cell receptor beta chains below was sequenced from the same sample in a study of blood T cell repertoires in COVID-19. Produced via immunoSEQ multiplex PCR; TCRdb's table is partial and in-frame only. Counted here are around 270,000 clones, 80% to 95% occurring once; the ten biggest clones make up about 2.5%. Sequences were obtained from peripheral blood. These receptors were obtained from a person aged 18 to 29 with COVID-19, enrolled during active disease.

CDR3 sequence (DNA): TGTGCCAGCACCTTAACAGGGGACGAGCAGTACTTC. It is translated as CASTLTGDEQYF. The V call is TRBV12-3 or TRBV12-4, the J call TRBJ2-7; the match to TRBD1 covers 7 bases. The length of the CDR3 is 12 residues. Trimming took 7 bases from V and 5 from J; bases not matched to a gene: 5.

V and J are TRBV19 and TRBJ2-2; 10 bases are a match to TRBD1. Germline-derived CDR1 and CDR2 are LNHDA and SQIVND (reference sequence). The CDR3 spans 14 residues. The J segment lost 6 bases and the V segment lost 5 bases, leaving 3 bases of the junction unmatched. The DNA of the CDR3 is TGTGCCAGTAGTGGACAGGGGGGGGCCGGGGAGCTGTTTTTT. It is translated as CASSGQGGAGELFF.

Comments on this clone: The identical CDR3 is also encoded by other nucleotide sequences in the sample. The V and J genes are TRBV3-1 (or the pseudogene TRBV3-2) and TRBJ2-1; no firm D call. The CDR3 is made up of 11 amino acids. Germline CDR1 is LGHDT and CDR2 is YNNKEL (reference sequence). With 1 base removed from V and 10 bases from J, the gap between germline ends came to 5 bases. DNA of the CDR3: TGTGCCAGCAGCCAAGGAGGAGAGCAGTTCTTC. It translates to CASSQGGEQFF.

This clone was detected once. V usage is TRBV7-9 and J usage is TRBJ2-7, with a weak D call TRBD2 (5 bases). This CDR3 comprises 12 residues. Germline V CDR1 and CDR2: SEHNR, FQNEAQ (reference sequence). V lost 5 bases to trimming and J lost 3 bases, with 8 bases between them. Written as DNA, the CDR3 is TGTGCCAGCAGCGAGGCGGGCTACGAGCAGTACTTC. As protein: CASSEAGYEQYF.

This sequence joins TRBV6-6 and TRBJ2-2; D unresolved. Germline V lookup: CDR1 MNHNY, CDR2 SVGAGI (reference sequence). V was pared by 0 bases and J by 7 bases, with 12 bases between. This CDR3 has 15 amino acids. CDR3 nucleotide sequence: TGTGCCAGCAGTTACTCGAGGCAAGGTGTCGGGGAGCTGTTTTTT. Translating gives CASSYSRQGVGELFF.

V gene TRBV24-1 combines with J gene TRBJ2-2, with D possibly being TRBD1 (5 bases). The CDR3 spans 16 residues. Deletions cut 7 bases from V and 2 bases from J, with 16 bases between. Germline V gene sequence: CDR1 KGHDR, CDR2 SFDVKD. The CDR3 reads CATSHRPGRNTGELFF. CDR3 DNA sequence: TGTGCCACCAGCCACCGGCCAGGGCGAAACACCGGGGAGCTGTTTTTT.

The chain carries TRBV13 and TRBJ2-7, with 16 bases identical to TRBD2. Trimming removed 4 bases from V and 0 bases from J; junction bases left unmatched: 9. This CDR3 has 19 amino acids. Germline lookup yields CDR1 PRHDT and CDR2 FYEKMQ (reference sequence). The CDR3 coding sequence is TGTGCCAGCAGCTCTCACTCGGGACTAGCGGGAGGGAGCTCCTACGAGCAGTACTTC. It encodes CASSSHSGLAGGSSYEQYF.

This chain uses TRBV6-2 or TRBV6-3 with TRBJ2-5; TRBD2 is a possible D gene (5 bases). Per the germline V gene, CDR1 is MNHEY and CDR2 is SVGEGT. V lost 9 bases to trimming and J lost 3 bases, with 11 bases between them. This CDR3 region has 12 residues. Written as DNA, the CDR3 is TGTGCCAGTAGCGCCCGGGAAGAGACCCAGTACTTC. This gives the protein CASSAREETQYF.

The chain links TRBV6-5 to TRBJ2-3, with D possibly being TRBD2 (7 bases). The CDR3 is 14 residues long. Germline V gene data show CDR1 as MNHEY and CDR2 as SVGAGI. Trimming took off 7 bases at V and 5 bases at J, with 16 bases between the two ends. DNA for the CDR3: TGTGCCAGCACCCTGGGGGGGGGCAGAGATACGCAGTATTTT. Translation gives CASTLGGGRDTQYF.

This clone was recorded once. V gene TRBV12-3 or TRBV12-4 combines with J gene TRBJ2-3; weak D call: TRBD2 (5 bases). Between the trimmed V and J ends, which lost 3 bases and 1 base, there was a span of 5 bases. The CDR3 spans 13 residues. The DNA of the CDR3 is TGTGCCAGCAGTTTGCGGGGCACAGATACGCAGTATTTT. Its protein is CASSLRGTDTQYF.

The chain is built from TRBV5-1 and TRBJ2-7; D is unresolved. Germline assignment: CDR1 SGHRS and CDR2 YFSETQ. This CDR3 contains 14 residues. V was cut by 2 bases and J by 0 bases, with 9 bases left in between. The CDR3 nucleotides read TGCGCCAGCAGCTTCGAGGTGAGCTCCTACGAGCAGTACTTC. As protein: CASSFEVSSYEQYF.

The J gene is TRBJ2-1, the V gene TRBV5-1; 11 bases agree with TRBD1. The CDR3 covers 16 residues. Trimming removed 2 bases from V and 3 bases from J; junction bases left unmatched: 4. In germline, CDR1 is SGHRS, CDR2 YFSETQ. CDR3 nucleotides: TGCGCCAGCAGCTTAGTAGGGACAGGGGGCTACAATGAGCAGTTCTTC. Translating it yields CASSLVGTGGYNEQFF.

The chain has TRBV7-9 and TRBJ2-1, with D possibly TRBD2 on 5 matching bases. Deletions cut 3 bases from V and 0 bases from J, with 12 bases between. The CDR3 is made up of 16 amino acids. Germline V gene data show CDR1 as SEHNR and CDR2 as FQNEAQ (reference sequence). The CDR3 sequence is CASSFASQSSYNEQFF. The CDR3 DNA follows: TGTGCCAGCAGCTTTGCTAGCCAAAGCTCCTACAATGAGCAGTTCTTC.

This chain links TRBV5-6 with TRBJ1-3, with 7 bases matching TRBD1. The germline CDR1 and CDR2 sequences are SGHDT and YYEEEE. V lost 4 bases, J lost 1 base, and 5 bases stayed unmatched. The CDR3 covers 15 residues. This CDR3 reads CASSRTGISGNTIYF. The CDR3 DNA follows: TGTGCCAGCAGCCGGACAGGTATATCTGGAAACACCATATATTTT.

The genes are TRBV6-5 and TRBJ2-5; the match to TRBD2 covers 7 bases. The CDR3 totals 15 residues. J was trimmed by 5 bases and V by 0 bases; bases with no gene match: 6. Germline V gene sequence: CDR1 MNHEY, CDR2 SVGAGI. For the CDR3, the DNA is TGTGCCAGCAGTTACTCGGGCGGGAGCGGTGAGACCCAGTACTTC. Translation: CASSYSGGSGETQYF.

The rearrangement links TRBV28 to TRBJ1-5, with TRBD1 identical over 7 bases. V trimming: 5 bases; J trimming: 3 bases; junction bases outside the gene matches: 7. Germline CDR1 reads MDHEN; CDR2 reads SYDVKM. The CDR3 length is 15 residues. The CDR3 reads CASSRTGRDNQPQHF. CDR3 DNA sequence: TGTGCCAGCAGTAGGACAGGCCGGGACAATCAGCCCCAGCATTTT.

This chain uses TRBV4-3 with TRBJ1-1; D is undetermined. The ends were cut back, 1 base at V and 6 bases at J, with 18 bases in the middle. This CDR3 is 16 amino acids long. The germline CDR1 and CDR2 sequences are LGHNA and YSLEER. The CDR3 sequence: CASSQVRNLRGPEAFF. In DNA form, the CDR3 reads TGCGCCAGCAGCCAAGTTCGCAACCTAAGAGGGCCTGAAGCTTTCTTT.

This clone was seen once. This chain connects TRBV6-2 or TRBV6-3 to TRBJ2-1, with 10 bases matching TRBD2. The CDR3 contains 15 residues. V lost 5 bases and J lost 7; bases outside the gene matches: 8. The germline V gene encodes CDR1 MNHEY and CDR2 SVGEGT. CDR3 nucleotides: TGTGCCAGCAGTCGCGGGACTAGCGAGGTGAATGAGCAGTTCTTC. Encoded protein: CASSRGTSEVNEQFF.

The gene calls are TRBV15 and TRBJ2-7; 7 positions agree with TRBD2. V gave up 5 bases and J gave up 9 bases; unmatched junction bases: 10. Looked up from germline, CDR1 is LNHNV and CDR2 is YYDKDF (reference sequence). This CDR3 comprises 13 residues. DNA for the CDR3: TGTGCCACCAGCCTTCCGGGGGGTAGGGGGCAGTACTTC. Protein sequence: CATSLPGGRGQYF.

The rearrangement links TRBV20-1 to TRBJ1-3, with TRBD1 matching over 7 bases. Germline V gives CDR1 DFQATT, CDR2 SNEGSKA (reference sequence). With 3 bases clipped from V and 6 bases from J, the junction kept 8 bases outside the gene matches. The CDR3 covers 14 residues. CDR3 in amino acids: CSASWAGGINTIYF. The CDR3 bases are TGCAGTGCTAGTTGGGCAGGGGGTATAAACACCATATATTTT.